These T cell receptor beta chains were read from a single sample in a study of CD8+ T cells in alopecia areata. Assay: immunoSEQ multiplex PCR; the TCRdb copy retains only in-frame clones and omits some. The table lists 100,000 to 150,000 clones, under 65% of them singletons. The sequencing here drew on CD4+ T cells sorted from blood, taken at week 4, from a patient treated with tofacitinib. These receptors originate from a human donor with alopecia areata. The CDR3 runs from the conserved cysteine through the conserved F or W. D genes are given only for firm matches. Not all rows give a size; the values are once, few, many and, for expanded clones, a class.

clone_size d_call j_call v_call cdr3_aa cdr3_nt
NA NA TRBJ2-1 TRBV4-1 CASSQASGPLGDNEQFF TGCGCCAGCAGCCAAGCCAGCGGGCCCCTGGGGGACAATGAGCAGTTCTTC
few TRBD1 TRBJ2-1 TRBV7-9 CASSLLRRTGADNEQFF TGTGCCAGCAGCTTATTACGACGGACAGGGGCGGACAATGAGCAGTTCTTC
NA NA TRBJ2-3 TRBV11-2 CASSFLDTQYF TGTGCCAGCAGCTTCTTAGATACGCAGTATTTT
NA TRBD1 TRBJ2-7 TRBV27 CASSLFGTAYEQYF TGTGCCAGCAGTTTATTTGGGACAGCCTACGAGCAGTACTTC
few TRBD1 TRBJ1-2 TRBV30 CAWGQGNHGYTF TGTGCCTGGGGACAGGGAAATCATGGCTACACCTTC
NA TRBD1 TRBJ1-5 TRBV6-5 CASSFGQGNQPQHF TGTGCCAGCAGTTTTGGACAGGGGAATCAGCCCCAGCATTTT
once TRBD1 TRBJ1-2 TRBV6-1 CASSTDRGLDGYTF TGTGCCAGCAGTACTGACAGGGGGCTCGATGGCTACACCTTC
NA TRBD1 TRBJ1-5 TRBV18 CASSTGDQPQHF TGTGCCAGTTCGACAGGGGATCAGCCCCAGCATTTT
NA NA TRBJ1-2 TRBV30 CAWSPSDSGYGYTF TGTGCCTGGAGTCCCTCAGACAGTGGGTATGGCTACACCTTC
NA NA TRBJ2-7 TRBV5-1 CASSLGRASITYEQYF TGCGCCAGCAGCTTGGGCCGGGCCTCAATAACCTACGAGCAGTACTTC
NA TRBD1 TRBJ1-2 TRBV27 CASRPTTGVNIGGYTF TGTGCCAGCAGACCCACGACAGGGGTAAACATAGGTGGCTACACCTTC
NA TRBD1 TRBJ1-5 TRBV7-9 CASSTTGDNQPQHF TGTGCCAGCAGCACGACAGGGGACAATCAGCCCCAGCATTTT
NA NA TRBJ1-2 TRBV7-9 CASSLASNYGYTF TGTGCCAGCAGCTTAGCGAGCAACTATGGCTACACCTTC
NA TRBD1 TRBJ1-2 TRBV30 CAWSPTGVAGYTF TGTGCCTGGAGTCCAACAGGGGTGGCCGGCTACACCTTC
NA TRBD2 TRBJ2-1 TRBV7-2 CASSFTSGTYNEQFF TGTGCCAGCAGCTTCACTAGCGGAACATACAATGAGCAGTTCTTC
NA TRBD1 TRBJ1-5 TRBV30 CAWSGTGSNQPQHF TGTGCCTGGAGTGGGACAGGGAGCAATCAGCCCCAGCATTTT
NA NA TRBJ2-7 TRBV29-1 CSVVNLGLSNEQYF TGCAGCGTTGTAAATTTAGGGCTATCAAACGAGCAGTACTTC
NA NA TRBJ2-5 TRBV29-1 CSVEIRSGPQYF TGCAGCGTTGAAATCCGGAGCGGGCCCCAGTACTTC
few TRBD1 TRBJ2-7 TRBV19 CASSIIDRGTEQYF TGTGCCAGTAGTATCATCGACAGGGGTACCGAGCAGTACTTC
NA NA TRBJ1-4 TRBV30 CACRGWANEKLFF TGTGCCTGCAGGGGCTGGGCTAATGAAAAACTGTTTTTT
NA NA TRBJ2-2 TRBV10-3 CAISVIQGTGELFF TGTGCCATCAGTGTCATTCAGGGCACCGGGGAGCTGTTTTTT
NA TRBD1 TRBJ2-7 TRBV5-1 CASSTGTAYEQYF TGCGCCAGCAGCACCGGGACAGCTTACGAGCAGTACTTC
NA NA TRBJ2-5 TRBV5-4 CASSSPGQGAETQYF TGTGCCAGCAGCTCACCGGGACAAGGGGCAGAGACCCAGTACTTC
NA TRBD2 TRBJ2-1 TRBV4-3 CASSPLAGAYNEQFF TGCGCCAGCAGCCCACTAGCGGGAGCCTACAATGAGCAGTTCTTC
NA TRBD2 TRBJ2-1 TRBV7-2 CALSSGSLAYNEQFF TGTGCCCTCTCTAGCGGGAGTTTGGCCTACAATGAGCAGTTCTTC
once NA TRBJ2-7 TRBV6-5 CASSPKMDSYEQYF TGTGCCAGCAGCCCAAAGATGGATTCCTACGAGCAGTACTTC
NA NA TRBJ2-1 TRBV19 CASTPPEARNEQFF TGTGCCAGTACCCCCCCCGAGGCGCGCAATGAGCAGTTCTTC
NA NA TRBJ1-1 TRBV25-1 CASSDVDNLAEAFF TGTGCCAGCAGTGACGTCGACAATTTGGCTGAAGCTTTCTTT
few TRBD1 TRBJ1-2 TRBV4-3 CASSRTGGNYGYTF TGCGCCAGCAGTCGGACAGGGGGAAACTATGGCTACACCTTC
few TRBD1 TRBJ1-2 TRBV2 CASSEIGTGGGYTF TGTGCCAGCAGTGAAATCGGGACAGGTGGTGGCTACACCTTC
NA TRBD1 TRBJ1-2 TRBV29-1 CSVDGTGVYGYTF TGCAGCGTTGACGGGACAGGAGTCTATGGCTACACCTTC
NA TRBD1 TRBJ2-1 TRBV5-8 CASSWGTGYNEQFF TGTGCCAGCAGCTGGGGGACAGGCTACAATGAGCAGTTCTTC
NA TRBD2 TRBJ2-1 TRBV10-3 CAISSREDYNEQFF TGTGCCATCAGTTCGCGGGAGGACTACAATGAGCAGTTCTTC
NA NA TRBJ2-7 TRBV18 CASSQDAVAYF TGTGCCAGCTCACAGGACGCGGTGGCGTACTTC
once NA TRBJ2-2 TRBV30 CAWSFGVTGELFF TGTGCCTGGAGTTTTGGGGTCACCGGGGAGCTGTTTTTT
NA TRBD2 TRBJ2-7 TRBV11-2 CASSAGLASLYEQYF TGTGCCAGCAGCGCGGGACTAGCGTCTCTCTACGAGCAGTACTTC
NA TRBD2 TRBJ2-4 TRBV6-5 CASSYRTSGGGLYF TGTGCCAGCAGTTACCGGACTAGCGGAGGGGGGCTGTACTTC
NA NA TRBJ1-1 TRBV5-1 CASSRDGPLDTEAFF TGCGCCAGCAGCCGGGATGGACCCCTGGACACTGAAGCTTTCTTT
NA NA TRBJ2-5 TRBV5-1 CASRLGETQYF TGCGCCAGCAGACTAGGAGAGACCCAGTACTTC
once TRBD2 TRBJ2-1 TRBV29-1 CSVPRLADSNEQFF TGCAGCGTCCCGAGGCTAGCGGACTCCAATGAGCAGTTCTTC
few NA TRBJ2-5 TRBV7-7 CASSLAFQDSGQETQYF TGTGCCAGCAGCTTAGCGTTTCAGGACTCCGGTCAAGAGACCCAGTACTTC
NA NA TRBJ2-3 TRBV30 CAWSGGLSTDTQYF TGTGCCTGGAGTGGGGGGTTGAGCACAGATACGCAGTATTTT
few NA TRBJ2-5 TRBV29-1 CSVEPGMGETQYF TGCAGCGTCGAGCCCGGTATGGGGGAGACCCAGTACTTC
few TRBD2 TRBJ2-5 TRBV15 CATKRKREGNQETQYF TGTGCCACAAAGAGAAAGCGGGAGGGTAACCAAGAGACCCAGTACTTC
NA TRBD1 TRBJ2-5 TRBV29-1 CSVGTGQETQYF TGCAGCGTGGGGACAGGCCAAGAGACCCAGTACTTC
NA NA TRBJ2-7 TRBV28 CASSFPQGISYEQYF TGTGCCAGCAGTTTCCCCCAGGGGATCTCCTACGAGCAGTACTTC
few NA TRBJ2-1 TRBV28 CASSARRRADNEQFF TGTGCCAGCAGTGCCAGACGGAGAGCTGACAATGAGCAGTTCTTC
few TRBD1 TRBJ2-6 TRBV30 CAWSNRGSGANVLTF TGTGCCTGGAGCAACAGGGGCTCTGGGGCCAACGTCCTGACTTTC
few NA TRBJ1-4 TRBV14 CDVQPNEKLFF TGTGACGTGCAGCCTAATGAAAAACTGTTTTTT
NA NA TRBJ1-5 TRBV7-9 CASSFDDNQPQHF TGTGCCAGCAGCTTTGACGACAATCAGCCCCAGCATTTT
few NA TRBJ1-3 TRBV29-1 CSVAPAAGNTIYF TGCAGCGTTGCTCCCGCCGCGGGAAACACCATATATTTT